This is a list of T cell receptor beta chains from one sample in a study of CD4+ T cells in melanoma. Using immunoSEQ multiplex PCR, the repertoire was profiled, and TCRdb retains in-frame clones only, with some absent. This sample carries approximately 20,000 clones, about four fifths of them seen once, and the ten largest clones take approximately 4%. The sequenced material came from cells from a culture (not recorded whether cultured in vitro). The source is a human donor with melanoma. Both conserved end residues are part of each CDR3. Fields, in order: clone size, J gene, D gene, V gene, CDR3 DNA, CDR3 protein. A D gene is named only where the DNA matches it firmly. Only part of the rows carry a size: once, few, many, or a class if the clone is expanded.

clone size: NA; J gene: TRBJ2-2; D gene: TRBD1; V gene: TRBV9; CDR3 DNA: TGTGCCAGCAGCCCTCGGGACAGGGGAAACACCGGGGAGCTGTTTTTT; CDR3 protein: CASSPRDRGNTGELFF
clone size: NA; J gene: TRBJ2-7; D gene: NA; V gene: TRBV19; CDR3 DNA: TGTGCCAGTAGTCGCGCGGGGGCCAGCTCCTACGAGCAGTACTTC; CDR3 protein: CASSRAGASSYEQYF
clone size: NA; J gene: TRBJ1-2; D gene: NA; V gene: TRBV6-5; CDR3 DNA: TGTGCCAGCAGTTACCGGAAGGCCGAGCTCTATGGCTACACCTTC; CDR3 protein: CASSYRKAELYGYTF
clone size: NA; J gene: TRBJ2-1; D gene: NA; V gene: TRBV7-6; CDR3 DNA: TGTGCCAGCAGCACCGAAGCTGCCACCTACAATGAGCAGTTCTTC; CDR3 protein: CASSTEAATYNEQFF
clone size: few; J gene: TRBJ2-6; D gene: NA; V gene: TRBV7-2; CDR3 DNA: TGTGCCAGCAGCTTAAAAGAGACAGTAAGCTCTGGGGCCAACGTCCTGACTTTC; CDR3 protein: CASSLKETVSSGANVLTF
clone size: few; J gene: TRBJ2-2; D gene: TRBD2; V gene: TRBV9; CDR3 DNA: TGTGCCAGCAGCGTAGAAGCGGGGGGACTTCCCGGGGAGCTGTTTTTT; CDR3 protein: CASSVEAGGLPGELFF
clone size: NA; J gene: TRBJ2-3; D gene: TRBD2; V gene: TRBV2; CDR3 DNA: TGTGCCAGCAGCAGCCCCGGGACTAGCTTAGAAGATACGCAGTATTTT; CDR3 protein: CASSSPGTSLEDTQYF
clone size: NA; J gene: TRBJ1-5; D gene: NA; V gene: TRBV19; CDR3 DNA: TGTGCCAGTAGTACAGCGGGGATTAGCAATCAGCCCCAGCATTTT; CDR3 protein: CASSTAGISNQPQHF
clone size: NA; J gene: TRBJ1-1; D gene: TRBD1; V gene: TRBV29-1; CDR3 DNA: TGCAGCGTTCGGGTCAACAGGGGATTAACTGAAGCTTTCTTT; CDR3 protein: CSVRVNRGLTEAFF
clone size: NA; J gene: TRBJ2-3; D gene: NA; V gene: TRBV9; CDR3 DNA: TGTGCCAGCAGCGTTCTCGGGGAACCCACAGATACGCAGTATTTT; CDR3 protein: CASSVLGEPTDTQYF
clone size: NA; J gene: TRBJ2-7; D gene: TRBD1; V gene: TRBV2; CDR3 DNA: TGTGCCAGCAGTCAGAGGGGGCACTACGAGCAGTACTTC; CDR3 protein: CASSQRGHYEQYF
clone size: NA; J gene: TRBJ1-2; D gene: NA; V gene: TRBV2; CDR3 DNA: TGTGCCAGCAGTGACTCGAGCTATGGCTACACCTTC; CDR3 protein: CASSDSSYGYTF
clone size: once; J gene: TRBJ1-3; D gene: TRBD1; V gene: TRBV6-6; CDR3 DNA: TGTGCCAGCAGTTATCGCGACAGGGGAACTGGAAACACCATATATTTT; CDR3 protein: CASSYRDRGTGNTIYF
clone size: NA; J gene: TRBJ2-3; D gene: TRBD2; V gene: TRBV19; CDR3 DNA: TGTGCCAGTAGTCCACTAGCGGCTAGCACAGATACGCAGTATTTT; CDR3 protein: CASSPLAASTDTQYF
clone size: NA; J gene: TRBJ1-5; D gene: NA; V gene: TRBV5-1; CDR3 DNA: TGCGCCAGCAGCTGGACAGTGGATCAGCCCCAGCATTTT; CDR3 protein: CASSWTVDQPQHF
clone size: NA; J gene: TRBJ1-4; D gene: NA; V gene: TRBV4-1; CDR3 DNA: TGCGCCAGCAGCCAAGTAAGCCCCAGGGAACTGTTTTTT; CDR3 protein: CASSQVSPRELFF
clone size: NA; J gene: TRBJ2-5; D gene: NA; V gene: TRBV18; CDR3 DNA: TGTGCCAGCTCCCTTAACACCTATCGGGGGGAGACCCAGTACTTC; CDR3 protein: CASSLNTYRGETQYF
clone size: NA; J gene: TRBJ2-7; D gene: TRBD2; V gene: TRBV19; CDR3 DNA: TGTGCCAGTAGTCCCCGAAGCGGGACCGCCGGGTACGAGCAGTACTTC; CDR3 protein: CASSPRSGTAGYEQYF
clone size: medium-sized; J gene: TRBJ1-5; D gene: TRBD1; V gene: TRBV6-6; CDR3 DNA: TGTGCCAGCAGCCTAACAGGGGGCAGCAATCAGCCCCAGCATTTT; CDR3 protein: CASSLTGGSNQPQHF
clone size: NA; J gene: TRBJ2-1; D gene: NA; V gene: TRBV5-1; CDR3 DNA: TGCGCCAGCAGCTTGAACCCGGGGGCTAGCTACAATGAGCAGTTCTTC; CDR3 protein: CASSLNPGASYNEQFF
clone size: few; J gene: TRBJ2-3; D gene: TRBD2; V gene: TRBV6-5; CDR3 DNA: TGTGCCAGCACCCATACTAGCGGGGGAATGGATACGCAGTATTTT; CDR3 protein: CASTHTSGGMDTQYF
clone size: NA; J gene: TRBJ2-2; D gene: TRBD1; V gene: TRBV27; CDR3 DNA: TGTGCCAGCAGTCACGGGTGGGCAGGGGGAACCGGGGAGCTGTTTTTT; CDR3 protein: CASSHGWAGGTGELFF
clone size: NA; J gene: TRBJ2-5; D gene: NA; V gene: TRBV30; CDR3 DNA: TGTGCCTGGAGTGTACCAGGGCGGGAGACCCAGTACTTC; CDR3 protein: CAWSVPGRETQYF
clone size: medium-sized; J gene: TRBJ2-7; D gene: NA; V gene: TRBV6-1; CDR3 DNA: TGTGCCAGCAGTTCAGGGCGTCAGTACGAGCAGTACTTC; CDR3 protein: CASSSGRQYEQYF
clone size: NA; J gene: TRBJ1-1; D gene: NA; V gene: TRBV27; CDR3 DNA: TGTGCCAGCAGTTTATCTCGTAGGGTTGGACTTAATATGAACACTGAAGCTTTCTTT; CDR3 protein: CASSLSRRVGLNMNTEAFF
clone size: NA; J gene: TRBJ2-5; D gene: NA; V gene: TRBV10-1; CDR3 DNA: TGCGCCAGCAGTGACCAGGGGTTAGGGACCCAGTACTTC; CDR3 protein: CASSDQGLGTQYF
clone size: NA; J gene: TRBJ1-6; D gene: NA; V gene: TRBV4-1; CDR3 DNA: TGCGCCAGCAGCCGTAGGGGCTCCTATAATTCACCCCTCCACTTT; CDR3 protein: CASSRRGSYNSPLHF
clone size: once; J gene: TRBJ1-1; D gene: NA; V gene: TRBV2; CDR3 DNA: TGTGCCAGCAGTGAGGAGTGGACTGAAGCTTTCTTT; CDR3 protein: CASSEEWTEAFF
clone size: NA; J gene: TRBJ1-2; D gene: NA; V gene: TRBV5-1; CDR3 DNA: TGCGCCAGCAGCTGGGGAACTTATGGCTACACCTTC; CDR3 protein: CASSWGTYGYTF